The 29 T cell receptor beta chains given below trace back to one sample, sequenced in a study of cytomegalovirus exposure and HLA in healthy donors. The PCR contained 60 Vbeta and 13 Jbeta primers. The protocol was immunoSEQ multiplex PCR, while the TCRdb copy is restricted to in-frame clones and leaves out a portion. The sample has approximately 89,000 clones, about three quarters seen once. Sequencing input: PBMCs. The receptors stem from a man between 25 and 39 years old in good health and CMV-seropositive.

The gene calls are TRBV19 and TRBJ2-7; TRBD2 might be the D (7 bases). Trimming removed 4 bases from V and 4 bases from J, with 17 bases in between. From germline, CDR1 is LNHDA and CDR2 SQIVND (reference sequence). The CDR3 runs to 15 residues. CDR3 sequence: CASSTGTGGRYEQYF. The CDR3 nucleotides are TGTGCCAGTAGTACGGGCACGGGGGGCCGGTACGAGCAGTACTTC.

The V gene is TRBV6-5, the J gene TRBJ2-7; D may be TRBD1 (6 bases). Per the germline V gene, CDR1 is MNHEY and CDR2 is SVGAGI. Trimming stripped 0 bases from V and 5 bases from J, with 14 bases between. There are 15 residues in the CDR3. The CDR3 DNA is TGTGCCAGCAGTTACTCGGGGACAATCTCTCACGAGCAGTACTTC. This translates into CASSYSGTISHEQYF.

This clone was seen a few times. The chain uses TRBV21-1 and TRBJ1-2; the table's D call TRBD1 went unverified against the DNA. TRBV21-1 is an annotated pseudogene. This CDR3 region has 15 residues. The CDR3 bases are TGTGCCAGCAGCAGGATCCCGGGACACCTGGTGGGCTACACCTTC. Translation gives CASSRIPGHLVGYTF.

V gene TRBV5-4 combines with J gene TRBJ1-3; the match to TRBD1 covers 9 bases. Germline CDR1 reads SGHNT; CDR2 reads YYREEE (reference sequence). V trimming: 4 bases; J trimming: 7 bases; junction bases outside the gene matches: 6. This CDR3 has 14 residues. DNA of the CDR3: TGTGCCAGCAGCCAGGGACAGGGAAGGAACACCATATATTTT. Translated, it gives CASSQGQGRNTIYF.

The rearrangement joins TRBV28 to TRBJ2-1; TRBD2 agrees at 9 bases. There are 14 residues in the CDR3. Trimming removed 8 bases from V and 3 bases from J; junction bases left unmatched: 5. Germline CDR1 MDHEN, CDR2 SYDVKM. The CDR3, as DNA: TGTGCCAGCTATAGCGGGGGAAACTACAATGAGCAGTTCTTC. This translates into CASYSGGNYNEQFF.

The V call is TRBV29-1, the J call TRBJ1-2; 7 bases align to TRBD1. Per the germline V gene, CDR1 is SQVTM and CDR2 is ANQGSEA. The CDR3 spans 13 residues. V trimming: 7 bases; J trimming: 1 base; junction bases outside the gene matches: 6. In nucleotides, the CDR3 is TGCAGCGACCGGACAGGCCTTAACTATGGCTACACCTTC. Encoded protein: CSDRTGLNYGYTF. The full variable domain, in which reference TRBV29-1 and TRBJ1-2 provide the parts outside the CDR3, is SAVISQKPSRDICQRGTSLTIQCQVDSQVTMMFWYRQQPGQSLTLIATANQGSEATYESGFVIDKFPISRPNLTFSTLTVSNMSPEDSSIYLCSDRTGLNYGYTFGSGTRLTVV.

Concerning this clone itself: At one end, the junction sequence differs from germline, possibly due to a read error. The rearrangement joins TRBV5-5 to TRBJ2-7, with TRBD1 identical over 7 bases. From germline, CDR1 is SGHKS and CDR2 YYEKEE (reference sequence). This CDR3 has 11 amino acids. The CDR3 bases are TGTGCCAGCAGCTTGGGAGGGACAGCCACCTTC. This codes for CASSLGGTATF.

The rearrangement uses TRBV5-1 and TRBJ1-4, with D perhaps TRBD1 (6 bases). The germline CDR1 and CDR2 sequences are SGHRS and YFSETQ. V shed 0 bases and J shed 8 bases, with 11 bases lying between them. This CDR3 comprises 14 residues. This CDR3 is CASSLGTDGEKLFF. The CDR3 coding sequence is TGCGCCAGCAGCTTGGGGACAGACGGCGAAAAACTGTTTTTT.

This chain uses TRBV27 with TRBJ1-5, with TRBD1 as a possible D gene (6 bases). CDR3 length: 14 amino acids. Germline CDR1 MNHEY, CDR2 SMNVEV (reference sequence). V was trimmed by 6 bases and J by 7 bases, leaving 16 bases between them. The CDR3 DNA follows: TGTGCCAGCAGGGCGACAGGACAGTCACAGCCCCAGCATTTT. This gives the protein CASRATGQSQPQHF.

This clone was counted only a few times. The genes are TRBV19 and TRBJ1-2; TRBD1 matches at 7 bases. Germline V gene lookup returns CDR1 LNHDA and CDR2 SQIVND (reference sequence). V dropped 7 bases and J dropped 1; count of bases not matched to a gene: 6. The CDR3 runs to 14 residues. The CDR3 nucleotides are TGTGCCAGTAATGGACAGGTCTTTAACTATGGCTACACCTTC. This sequence encodes CASNGQVFNYGYTF.

CDR3 amino acids: CASSGGTGVWETQYF. The CDR3 nucleotides are TGTGCCAGCAGTGGTGGGACAGGGGTATGGGAGACCCAGTACTTC. The chain employs TRBV6-1 and TRBJ2-5; 10 nucleotides agree with TRBD1. Germline V CDR1 and CDR2: MNHNS, SASEGT. The CDR3 length is 15 residues. V lost 4 bases and J lost 5; bases outside the gene matches: 7.

The chain carries TRBV10-3 and TRBJ2-7, with a possible D match to TRBD1 (5 bases). The CDR3 runs 14 residues. Trimming removed 2 bases from V and 7 bases from J, with 15 bases in between. Germline CDR1 is ENHRY and CDR2 is SYGVKD. CDR3 nucleotide sequence: TGTGCCATCAGTGAGCGCAGGGATCCCAGGGAGCAGTACTTC. This gives the protein CAISERRDPREQYF.

The rearrangement links TRBV7-9 to TRBJ2-3, with D possibly matching TRBD1 (5 bases). V was clipped by 1 base and J by 4 bases, with 12 bases between them. This CDR3 comprises 15 residues. In germline, CDR1 is SEHNR, CDR2 FQNEAQ (reference sequence). The CDR3 bases are TGTGCCAGCAGCTTAGAGCGAAGGGGCTCAGATACGCAGTATTTT. This translates into CASSLERRGSDTQYF.

The chain carries TRBV7-3 and TRBJ2-2; a weak D match, TRBD1 (6 bases). The germline CDR1 and CDR2 sequences are SGHTA and FQGTGA. There are 16 residues in the CDR3. V lost 5 bases and J lost 4, with 17 bases in between. The DNA for the CDR3 is TGTGCCAGCAGCCTAGACAGGCCAGGAGGCACCGGGGAGCTGTTTTTT. Protein: CASSLDRPGGTGELFF.

The chain employs TRBV6-1 and TRBJ1-5; D may be TRBD1 (6 bases). The V gene's germline CDR1 is MNHNS and CDR2 SASEGT. This CDR3 region has 13 residues. The germline V and J ends were trimmed by 10 bases and 7 bases, with 17 bases remaining between them. The CDR3 is CAIKQGSQQPQHF. CDR3 in DNA: TGTGCCATTAAACAGGGATCTCAGCAGCCCCAGCATTTT.

The rearrangement links TRBV6-5 to TRBJ2-7; possible D gene TRBD2, 6 bases. This CDR3 has 13 amino acids. The germline V gene has CDR1 MNHEY and CDR2 SVGAGI. Trimming left V 7 bases short and J 2 bases short, with 12 bases between. The CDR3 DNA is TGTGCCAGCACACGCGGGACTCCCTACGAGCAGTACTTC. It codes for CASTRGTPYEQYF.

V usage is TRBV4-1 and J usage is TRBJ1-2; 10 nucleotides align to TRBD1. Trimming cost V 1 base and J 4 bases; bases outside gene matches: 9. The germline V gene encodes CDR1 MGHRA and CDR2 YSYEKL. The CDR3 is made up of 17 amino acids. CDR3 DNA: TGCGCCAGCAGCCAAGGGGGACAGGGGATGATTAGCTATGGCTACACCTTC. It is translated as CASSQGGQGMISYGYTF.

V gene TRBV4-1 combines with J gene TRBJ2-4; tentative D call: TRBD2 (7 bases). CDR3 size: 13 residues. Trimming took off 4 bases at V and 8 bases at J, with 12 bases between the two ends. CDR1 and CDR2 (germline): MGHRA, YSYEKL. The chain's CDR3 is CASSPTGRDIQYF. CDR3 coding DNA: TGCGCCAGCAGCCCCACAGGGAGGGACATTCAGTACTTC.

The chain carries TRBV18 and TRBJ2-3; 12 bases are shared with TRBD2. The ends lost 5 bases at V and 3 bases at J; junction bases unmatched: 3. The CDR3 runs 15 residues. In germline, CDR1 is KGHSH, CDR2 LQKENI. This CDR3 reads CASSATSGGTDTQYF. The CDR3 region has the DNA TGTGCCAGCTCAGCGACTAGCGGGGGAACAGATACGCAGTATTTT.

This chain uses TRBV5-1 with TRBJ2-2; no definite D call. The CDR3 runs 13 residues. Per the germline V gene, CDR1 is SGHRS and CDR2 is YFSETQ. V lost 2 bases to trimming and J lost 6 bases, with 8 bases between them. This CDR3 reads CASSFYESGELFF. Here the CDR3 DNA reads TGCGCCAGCAGCTTTTATGAGTCCGGGGAGCTGTTTTTT.

V and J are TRBV9 and TRBJ2-7; tentatively, D is TRBD2 (5 bases). The germline V gene encodes CDR1 SGDLS and CDR2 YYNGEE. This CDR3 has 17 residues. V lost 0 bases and J lost 2, with 18 bases in between. The CDR3 nucleotides read TGTGCCAGCAGCGTAGGAAAAGACCCCCGAGGGCCCTACGAGCAGTACTTC. It specifies CASSVGKDPRGPYEQYF.

Concerning this clone: The sample contains more than one DNA sequence encoding this CDR3. This chain links TRBV9 with TRBJ2-7; D is unresolved. V was pared by 0 bases and J by 0 bases, with 4 bases between. The CDR3 spans 13 residues. From germline, CDR1 is SGDLS and CDR2 YYNGEE. The CDR3 sequence: CASSVGLSYEQYF. CDR3 coding DNA: TGTGCCAGCAGCGTAGGACTCTCCTACGAGCAGTACTTC.

This clone has a single count. CDR3 bases: TGTGCCAGCAGCTTAGTGCGGGGAATCTACGAGCAGTACTTC. Translating gives CASSLVRGIYEQYF. The V gene is TRBV11-2, the J gene TRBJ2-7, with D perhaps TRBD2 (6 bases). Germline V lookup: CDR1 SGHAT, CDR2 FQNNGV. This CDR3 is 14 amino acids long. The V end lost 1 base, the J end lost 3 bases, and 10 bases lay between the germline ends.

CDR3 nucleotides: TGTGCCAGTAGTAGGGTCGTTCGGACAGAAAAACTGTTTTTT. Its translation is CASSRVVRTEKLFF. The V and J genes are TRBV19 and TRBJ1-4; perhaps TRBD1 as D (5 bases). Germline lookup yields CDR1 LNHDA and CDR2 SQIVND (reference sequence). The CDR3 runs 14 residues. The V and J ends lost 4 bases and 8 bases respectively, with 14 bases between them.

V usage is TRBV2 and J usage is TRBJ2-1; 8 bases fit TRBD2. The CDR3 runs to 16 residues. V shed 1 base, J shed 3 bases, and the junction held 5 bases outside the gene matches. In germline, CDR1 is SNHLY, CDR2 FYNNEI. The CDR3: CASSEELAGGYNEQFF. For the CDR3, the DNA is TGTGCCAGCAGTGAAGAGTTGGCGGGGGGCTACAATGAGCAGTTCTTC.

The chain employs TRBV7-9 and TRBJ1-6; possibly TRBD1 for D (5 bases). This CDR3 spans 16 amino acids. Germline V CDR1 and CDR2: SEHNR, FQNEAQ (reference sequence). Trimming removed 5 bases from V and 8 bases from J, with 19 bases in between. The CDR3 is CASSGRGFSPDSPLHF. CDR3 in DNA: TGTGCCAGCAGCGGAAGGGGCTTCTCCCCGGATTCACCCCTCCACTTT.

The rearrangement links TRBV19 to TRBJ1-2; D call uncertain. With 9 bases removed from V and 4 bases from J, the gap between germline ends came to 15 bases. The CDR3 runs to 13 residues. The germline V gene encodes CDR1 LNHDA and CDR2 SQIVND (reference sequence). CDR3 residues: CASLRTEGYGYTF. The CDR3 DNA reads TGTGCCAGCCTACGAACAGAGGGCTATGGCTACACCTTC.

This chain uses TRBV15 with TRBJ2-7; TRBD1 aligns across 9 bases. CDR1 and CDR2 (germline): LNHNV, YYDKDF (reference sequence). The CDR3 runs 15 residues. V lost 2 bases, J lost 6 bases, and 8 bases stayed unmatched. The CDR3 region is CATSRLTGGLVEQYF. The CDR3 DNA follows: TGTGCCACCAGCAGACTGACAGGGGGACTTGTCGAGCAGTACTTC. Complete variable domain (other parts from reference TRBV15 and TRBJ2-7): DAMVIQNPRYQVTQFGKPVTLSCSQTLNHNVMYWYQQKSSQAPKLLFHYYDKDFNNEADTPDNFQSRRPNTSFCFLDIRSPGLGDTAMYLCATSRLTGGLVEQYFGPGTRLTVT.

V gene TRBV6-1 combines with J gene TRBJ1-4; D is possibly TRBD1 (6 bases). The germline CDR1 and CDR2 sequences are MNHNS and SASEGT. Trimming took off 5 bases at V and 8 bases at J, with 18 bases between the two ends. This CDR3 is built from 15 residues. CDR3 amino acids: CASSHRETGSEKLFF. The CDR3 DNA reads TGTGCCAGCAGTCACAGGGAGACGGGCTCGGAAAAACTGTTTTTT.